The entry below describes one T cell receptor (beta chain). A few counts support this clonotype. No cognate antigen has been identified for it. No base quality values were provided; no much bigger clone lies one nucleotide off. Sequenced on an Illumina HiSeq 2500. TCR beta libraries were prepared by quantitative 5'-RACE with molecular barcodes. Under the source paper's analysis protocol: A new computational method, built on a probabilistic model of VDJ rearrangement, was used to identify disease-linked TCR variants. Through fastp at Q25 and MiXCR, TCRdb rebuilt clones from the public reads, retaining in-frame beta chains. Rows are unified per CDR3 protein, each entry keeping the most common DNA and genes. TCRdb, rather than the study authors, made the V and J calls. The sample table contains around 540,000 distinct CDR3 sequences; only one count was recorded for approximately 11% of them. Almost 7% of the sample belongs to the ten largest clones.

This sample stems from a study of CD8 T cells in ankylosing spondylitis (dated by TCRdb to about 2017). Describing the broader study: To find TCR variants linked to disease, the study profiled T cell receptor beta repertoires in ankylosing spondylitis patients and healthy donors. The full study cohort comprised around 25 ankylosing spondylitis patients and over 95 healthy donors. Samples of peripheral blood were taken, and for ankylosing spondylitis patients, synovial fluid was collected as well.

From its cysteine to its phenylalanine, the CDR3 spans 15 amino acids. CDR3 DNA only is kept here, 45 bases in frame from base 1. Germline trimming amounts to 6 bases on V and 7 bases on J, with 11 as the count of junction bases outside the gene matches. What the work shows at the level of the full study, not this receptor alone: Some motif variants had previously been reported in the synovial fluid and blood of reactive arthritis patients, which suggests shared mechanisms of disease initiation. Significant enrichment of the disease-linked clones was reported in matched synovial fluid samples from ankylosing spondylitis patients. A CD8+ phenotype was shown by the disease-linked clones, which were found at relatively low frequencies in peripheral blood. Blood from ankylosing spondylitis patients appeared to be characterized by a TCR beta motif made up of several highly homologous amino acid variants.

The sequence came from a male donor with ankylosing spondylitis. The rearrangement combines TRBV12-3 or TRBV12-4 with TRBJ1-5, with 8 bases in between that match TRBD1. Sequences were obtained from blood, either unsorted or a sorted T cell fraction (not recorded which). The sequenced DNA: TGTGCCAGCAGCCGCCCGACAGGGGAAAGCCAGCCCCAGCATTTT. Its translation is CASSRPTGESQPQHF.